This TCR beta chain emerged from a study of T cells in Graves' hyperthyroidism and ophthalmopathy (dated by TCRdb to about 2019). About the investigation overall: Peripheral blood samples were taken at initial diagnosis, before any treatment was given. To identify distinguishing TCR V-J signatures, a discovery cohort of about 100 patients was used, comprising approximately 40 with Graves' ophthalmopathy and some 60 with stable Graves' hyperthyroidism. Prospective prediction of ophthalmopathy was tested in an independent validation cohort of 18 hyperthyroidism patients and some 17 patients who later progressed to ophthalmopathy. The roughly 91 discovery patients were randomly split 7:3 into training and test sets. In addition, the study compared T-cell repertoires in thyroid tissue and in blood from six Graves' hyperthyroidism patients. Once sampling was done, hyperthyroidism patients were given methimazole at a starting dose of 30 mg daily, whereas ophthalmopathy patients were given high-dose intravenous methylprednisolone. The paper reports TCR Vbeta CDR3 sequencing of over 130 peripheral blood samples: 43 ophthalmopathy, around 80 hyperthyroidism and approximately 17 progressor patients.

The junction carries 13 bases between V and J, which are trimmed by 4 bases and 0 bases respectively. Inclusive of the bounding cysteine and phenylalanine, the CDR3 is 15 residues long. Only the CDR3 DNA stays, 45 bases, in frame from base 1. Looking up the germline V gene yields CDR1 LGHNT and CDR2 FRNRAP. Ophthalmopathy patients had moderately to severely active disease, with a Clinical Activity Score of 3 or more, a NOSPECS grade of 4 or more, and a disease duration of less than 3 months. The study excluded patients with uncontrolled infections, other autoimmune diseases, pregnancy or lactation. Diagnoses were based on clinical symptoms, serum thyroxine and TRAb, thyroid ultrasound and orbital computed tomography. PBMCs were separated from 8 to 10 ml of fresh peripheral blood using Ficoll-Paque density gradient centrifugation. Total RNA was extracted with Trizol reagent, and quality was checked on an Agilent 2100 Bioanalyzer.

The TCR beta CDR3 regions were amplified from the RNA transcripts. The first round of RT-PCR for the TCR CDR3 was performed with the HTBI primer set and the Qiagen OneStep RT-PCR kit. Libraries were constructed in a second round of multiplex PCR, after which size selection and purification were performed. Libraries were sequenced paired-end with 100 bp reads on an Illumina HiSeq2000. The source study handled its data this way. SOAPnuke was used to process the raw data, with reads discarded if the reads contained adapters or uncalled bases, had a mean Phred below 15, or lacked an exact constant-primer or identifier match. COPE v1.2.5 was used to merge the high-quality paired reads, and each unique nucleotide sequence was defined as a clonotype. MiTCR v1.1 was used to align clonotypes to the IMGT TRBV, TRBD and TRBJ reference segments. Only V-J combinations with frequency above 0.0001, covering about 99% of repertoires, were analysed. The TCS score was defined as F50 (clonal expansion) divided by E x V (chaos), with BLOSUM62-based TCRdist calculated between CDR3 peptides within each V-J. Welch's t-statistics and random forest reduced roughly 540 V-J features to some 14, which were used in a naive Bayes classifier (R e1071). TCRdb redid the processing of the public reads, applying fastp at Q25 and MiXCR, and retained in-frame beta chains. Each CDR3 protein gets just one entry, which takes the most common genes and DNA from the rows behind it. None of the V and J calls come from the authors' own analysis; TCRdb made them. The sample profile shows fewer than 450,000 distinct CDR3 sequences; around 15% of them were found once. Roughly 20% of the sample is taken by the ten largest.

This clonotype has just a few counts. Its recognized antigen is unknown. Base quality data are lacking; no much larger clone is found one base away. Broader findings and caveats from the paper: A model built on a 13 V-J signature distinguished ophthalmopathy from stable hyperthyroidism, reaching around 90% sensitivity and approximately 83% specificity in cross-validation and 80%/75% in testing. Most expanded thyroid clonotypes (frequency above 0.001) were also found in blood, which suggests that blood repertoires may mirror thyroid immune responses. During validation, the model predicted progression to ophthalmopathy a median of approximately 7 months ahead of onset, with approximately 71% sensitivity and more than 72% specificity. No statistical method was used to set the sample size in advance, and investigators knew the group allocation.

The TCR comes from a woman aged 55-70 years with Graves' ophthalmopathy. Specimen: blood. This receptor chain uses TRBV12-5 and TRBJ2-7; no D gene is confidently identified. The CDR3 is CASGSTVGYSYEQYF. Read as DNA, the sequence is TGTGCTAGTGGTTCGACCGTGGGATACTCCTACGAGCAGTACTTC.